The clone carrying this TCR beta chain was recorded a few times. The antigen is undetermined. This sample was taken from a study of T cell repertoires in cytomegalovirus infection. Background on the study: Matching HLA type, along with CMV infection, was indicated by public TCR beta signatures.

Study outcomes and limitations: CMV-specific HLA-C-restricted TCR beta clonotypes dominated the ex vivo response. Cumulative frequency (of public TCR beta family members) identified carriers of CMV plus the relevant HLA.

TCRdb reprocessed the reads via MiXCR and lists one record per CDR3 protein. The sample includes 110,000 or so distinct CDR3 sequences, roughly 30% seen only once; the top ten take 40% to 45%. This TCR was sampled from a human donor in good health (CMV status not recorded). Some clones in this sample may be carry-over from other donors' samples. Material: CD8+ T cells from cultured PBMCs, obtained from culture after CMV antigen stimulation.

The CDR3 sequence is CSASPNKEQYF. The CDR3 region has the DNA TGCAGTGCTAGCCCTAATAAAGAGCAGTACTTC. This rearrangement joins TRBV20-1 to TRBJ2-7; D ambiguous. Looked up from germline, CDR1 is DFQATT and CDR2 is SNEGSKA (reference sequence). This CDR3 has 11 residues. Trimming cost V 3 bases and J 7 bases, with 10 bases left between them.